This T cell receptor (beta chain) was sequenced during a study of blood T cell repertoires in COVID-19. Clones were read by immunoSEQ multiplex PCR, and TCRdb kept only the in-frame ones, dropping some. The sample carries about 210,000 clones, 70% to 90% recorded once. Between the trimmed V and J ends, which lost 4 bases and 0 bases, there was a span of 6 bases. The CDR3 sequence is 14 residues long. The germline CDR1 and CDR2 sequences are SGHAT and FQNNGV. The chain carries TRBV11-2 and TRBJ2-2, with a possible D match to TRBD2 (5 bases). The sequenced material came from PBMCs or T cells enriched from blood (not recorded which). The TCR comes from a woman between 40 and 55 years old with acute COVID-19. CDR3 region: CASSSGTNTGELFF. The CDR3 DNA is TGTGCCAGCAGCTCGGGGACGAACACCGGGGAGCTGTTTTTT.